What follows are 27 T cell receptor beta chains derived from one specimen sequenced in a study of somatic mutations in cytotoxic T cells in rheumatoid arthritis. The data were produced by immunoSEQ multiplex PCR, yet TCRdb's version contains in-frame clones alone and is incomplete. The table lists approximately 24,000 clones, less than 85% of them singletons. The sequenced sample consisted of CD8+ T cells sorted from blood. The receptors stem from a young woman in good health.

The chain joins TRBV2 to TRBJ1-2; TRBD1 agrees at 7 bases. The germline V gene has CDR1 SNHLY and CDR2 FYNNEI. The ends lost 4 bases at V and 4 bases at J; junction bases unmatched: 15. This CDR3 comprises 17 residues. CDR3 sequence: CASSAGQALPSFYGYTF. The DNA of the CDR3 is TGTGCCAGCAGTGCCGGACAGGCCCTTCCCTCCTTCTATGGCTACACCTTC. Filled out from reference TRBV2 and TRBJ1-2, the complete variable domain reads EPEVTQTPSHQVTQMGQEVILRCVPISNHLYFYWYRQILGQKVEFLVSFYNNEISEKSEIFDDQFSVERPDGSNFTLKIRSTKLEDSAMYFCASSAGQALPSFYGYTFGSGTRLTVV.

This clone is medium-sized in the sample. The gene calls are TRBV28 and TRBJ1-1; D remains unclear. The CDR3 is 12 residues long. Germline loops: CDR1 MDHEN, CDR2 SYDVKM. Trimming pared 6 bases from V and 0 bases from J, leaving 5 bases between. The CDR3 DNA is TGTGCCAGCAGCCCAATGAACACTGAAGCTTTCTTT. Translating it yields CASSPMNTEAFF.

V usage is TRBV6-1 and J usage is TRBJ1-2; D is unclear. The ends were cut back, 8 bases at V and 2 bases at J, with 9 bases in the middle. CDR3 length: 12 amino acids. In germline, CDR1 is MNHNS, CDR2 SASEGT. CDR3 in DNA: TGTGCCAGCGGATACTTGAACTATGGCTACACCTTC. It encodes CASGYLNYGYTF.

This clone was detected once. The rearrangement uses TRBV6-5 and TRBJ2-6; D might be TRBD1 (6 bases). Trimming removed 6 bases at V and 4 bases at J, with 10 bases between. The CDR3 extends over 14 amino acids. The germline CDR1 and CDR2 sequences are MNHEY and SVGAGI. The CDR3 DNA follows: TGTGCCAGCAGCCCCGGACAGGGGGCCAACGTCCTGACTTTC. Its protein is CASSPGQGANVLTF.

By its share, this clone is medium-sized. This rearrangement joins TRBV15 to TRBJ1-5; weak D call: TRBD1 (6 bases). The V end lost 0 bases, the J end lost 3 bases, and 12 bases lay between the germline ends. The CDR3 runs to 16 residues. Germline CDR1 reads LNHNV; CDR2 reads YYDKDF (reference sequence). The CDR3 spells CATSRDTGWVNQPQHF. CDR3 sequence (DNA): TGTGCCACCAGCAGAGATACAGGGTGGGTCAATCAGCCCCAGCATTTT. The full variable domain, in which reference TRBV15 and TRBJ1-5 provide the parts outside the CDR3, is DAMVIQNPRYQVTQFGKPVTLSCSQTLNHNVMYWYQQKSSQAPKLLFHYYDKDFNNEADTPDNFQSRRPNTSFCFLDIRSPGLGDTAMYLCATSRDTGWVNQPQHFGDGTRLSIL.

This chain uses TRBV9 with TRBJ1-2; D not certain. Germline V gene lookup returns CDR1 SGDLS and CDR2 YYNGEE. V lost 0 bases, J lost 0 bases, and 9 bases lay in between. The CDR3 extends over 15 amino acids. The CDR3 sequence: CASSVEGEANYGYTF. CDR3 sequence (DNA): TGTGCCAGCAGCGTAGAAGGAGAAGCTAACTATGGCTACACCTTC.

V and J are TRBV19 and TRBJ1-5; D unresolved. CDR1 and CDR2 from the germline V gene are LNHDA and SQIVND (reference sequence). The V and J ends lost 2 bases and 0 bases respectively, with 8 bases between them. CDR3 length equals 15 residues. CDR3 in amino acids: CASSISGYSNQPQHF. Here the CDR3 DNA reads TGTGCCAGTAGTATATCGGGGTATAGCAATCAGCCCCAGCATTTT.

V gene TRBV20-1 combines with J gene TRBJ1-5; no firm D call. Germline CDR1 DFQATT, CDR2 SNEGSKA (reference sequence). The CDR3 runs 9 residues. CDR3 in amino acids: CIEYQPQHF. CDR3 bases: TGCATTGAATATCAGCCCCAGCATTTT.

The rearrangement uses TRBV5-5 and TRBJ2-7, with D maybe TRBD2 (6 bases). The CDR3 is made up of 14 amino acids. The germline V gene has CDR1 SGHKS and CDR2 YYEKEE (reference sequence). Trimming pared 2 bases from V and 0 bases from J, leaving 9 bases between. In DNA form, the CDR3 reads TGTGCCAGCAGCTTCGGGAGTTCCTCCTACGAGCAGTACTTC. Encoded protein: CASSFGSSSYEQYF.

The V call is TRBV19, the J call TRBJ2-7; possibly TRBD2 for D (6 bases). Germline lookup yields CDR1 LNHDA and CDR2 SQIVND (reference sequence). V gave up 10 bases and J gave up 4 bases, with 14 bases separating them. This CDR3 has 12 residues. The CDR3: CATRDSLYEQYF. The CDR3 DNA reads as TGTGCCACTCGGGACTCGTTATACGAGCAGTACTTC.

This chain joins TRBV21-1 and TRBJ1-2. TRBV21-1 is a listed pseudogene. The CDR3 is made up of 14 amino acids. CDR3 sequence: CASTRGLANYGYTF. The CDR3 bases are TGTGCCAGCACGAGGGGACTAGCTAACTATGGCTACACCTTC.

J is TRBJ2-4 and V is TRBV7-9; either TRBD1 or TRBD2 may supply D (5 bases each). V was clipped by 4 bases and J by 2 bases, with 9 bases between them. Germline V gene data show CDR1 as SEHNR and CDR2 as FQNEAQ (reference sequence). This CDR3 is 14 amino acids long. This CDR3 reads CASSSPGPKNIQYF. DNA of the CDR3: TGTGCCAGCAGCTCACCGGGGCCCAAAAACATTCAGTACTTC.

This rearrangement joins TRBV27 to TRBJ2-3; the match to TRBD2 covers 7 bases. Looked up from germline, CDR1 is MNHEY and CDR2 is SMNVEV (reference sequence). V shed 5 bases, J shed 6 bases, and the junction held 11 bases outside the gene matches. The CDR3 sequence is 15 residues long. The CDR3 nucleotides read TGTGCCAGCAGTCCACTAGCGAGCACAATGGATACGCAGTATTTT. It specifies CASSPLASTMDTQYF.

This clone occurred once. The gene calls are TRBV5-1 and TRBJ2-3; 10 bases map to TRBD2. There are 14 residues in the CDR3. Germline CDR1 and CDR2: SGHRS and YFSETQ. With V trimmed by 9 bases and J by 1 base, 5 bases remained unmatched. CDR3 region: CATRLAGRTDTQYF. The CDR3 bases are TGCGCCACTCGACTAGCGGGCCGCACAGATACGCAGTATTTT.

The genes are TRBV5-4 and TRBJ1-1; D perhaps matches TRBD1 (6 bases). This CDR3 is 16 amino acids long. Germline V CDR1 and CDR2: SGHNT, YYREEE (reference sequence). V lost 0 bases, J lost 3 bases, and 15 bases lay in between. In DNA, the CDR3 is TGTGCCAGCAGCTTGGCTCAGGGGACACTCTACACTGAAGCTTTCTTT. It is translated as CASSLAQGTLYTEAFF.

The chain has TRBV10-2 and TRBJ2-3; D gene unclear. V was shortened by 4 bases and J by 3 bases, with 14 bases between the two germline ends. Germline V gene data show CDR1 as WSHSY and CDR2 as SAAADI. The CDR3 covers 15 residues. CDR3 loop: CASSGWGSSTDTQYF. The CDR3 DNA reads as TGCGCCAGCAGTGGGTGGGGAAGCAGTACAGATACGCAGTATTTT.

This rearrangement joins TRBV11-2 to TRBJ2-3; TRBD2 matches at 14 bases. This CDR3 contains 16 residues. CDR1 SGHAT and CDR2 FQNNGV come from the germline V gene. With V trimmed by 5 bases and J by 7 bases, 8 bases remained unmatched. The CDR3 reads CASSPWGTSGGNTQYF. CDR3 coding DNA: TGTGCCAGCAGCCCATGGGGGACTAGCGGGGGCAATACGCAGTATTTT.

J is TRBJ2-5 and V is TRBV13; D is undetermined. Germline V gene lookup returns CDR1 PRHDT and CDR2 FYEKMQ (reference sequence). The CDR3 has 11 residues. The ends were cut back, 3 bases at V and 5 bases at J, with 4 bases in the middle. The CDR3 is CASSFGETQYF. The CDR3 nucleotides read TGTGCCAGCAGCTTTGGCGAGACCCAGTACTTC.

The CDR3 loop is CASSPYTDTQYF. The DNA of the CDR3 is TGTGCCAGCAGCCCATACACAGATACGCAGTATTTT. This chain connects TRBV11-2 to TRBJ2-3, with D unresolved. This CDR3 spans 12 amino acids. V lost 5 bases to trimming and J lost 2 bases, with 5 bases between them. Germline lookup yields CDR1 SGHAT and CDR2 FQNNGV.

The rearrangement joins TRBV2 to TRBJ1-2; 8 bases agree with TRBD1. The junction had 17 bases not matched to a gene; V was cut back by 7 bases and J by 4 bases. The germline V gene has CDR1 SNHLY and CDR2 FYNNEI. This CDR3 comprises 17 residues. CDR3 nucleotides: TGTGCCAGCACCTCAGTAGGGACAGGATTTATCGGCTATGGCTACACCTTC. Translation: CASTSVGTGFIGYGYTF.

This rearrangement joins TRBV28 to TRBJ1-2; possibly TRBD1 for D (6 bases). Germline V gene sequence: CDR1 MDHEN, CDR2 SYDVKM. The CDR3 has 14 residues. The V end lost 6 bases, the J end lost 4 bases, and 15 bases lay between the germline ends. The CDR3 reads CASSDTGFGYGYTF. The DNA of the CDR3 is TGTGCCAGCAGCGATACAGGGTTCGGCTATGGCTACACCTTC.

The chain is built from TRBV7-9 and TRBJ2-2; 9 bases match TRBD1. This CDR3 spans 16 amino acids. The J segment lost 3 bases and the V segment lost 5 bases, leaving 7 bases of the junction unmatched. From germline, CDR1 is SEHNR and CDR2 FQNEAQ (reference sequence). The CDR3 is CASSTGQGRDTGELFF. The CDR3 DNA is TGTGCCAGCAGCACCGGACAGGGGCGTGACACCGGGGAGCTGTTTTTT.

CDR3 sequence reads: CAISEDSGTTENTQYF. CDR3 nucleotides: TGTGCCATCAGTGAAGATAGCGGGACCACGGAAAATACGCAGTATTTT. The rearrangement links TRBV10-3 to TRBJ2-3; TRBD2 matches 8 bases. Germline loops: CDR1 ENHRY, CDR2 SYGVKD. V trimming: 3 bases; J trimming: 7 bases; junction bases outside the gene matches: 12. The CDR3 spans 16 residues.

The chain couples TRBV28 to TRBJ2-2; 7 bases match TRBD2. CDR1 and CDR2 from the germline V gene are MDHEN and SYDVKM. The length of the CDR3 is 16 residues. Trimming took 5 bases from V and 0 from J; bases not matched to a gene: 6. CDR3 sequence: CASSPTAGANTGELFF. Here the CDR3 DNA reads TGTGCCAGCAGTCCTACCGCGGGGGCGAACACCGGGGAGCTGTTTTTT.

The chain is built from TRBV7-8 and TRBJ2-3; 12 nucleotides line up with TRBD1. The length of the CDR3 is 18 residues. The germline V gene encodes CDR1 SGHVS and CDR2 FQNEAQ. V was pared by 5 bases and J by 0 bases, with 9 bases of the junction left unmatched. The CDR3 loop reads CASSRPAGQGASTDTQYF. The CDR3 nucleotides read TGTGCCAGCAGCCGGCCCGCGGGACAGGGGGCTAGCACAGATACGCAGTATTTT.

CDR3 region: CASSGGGHEQYF. The CDR3 DNA sequence: TGTGCCAGCAGTGGGGGGGGGCACGAGCAGTACTTC. The chain uses TRBV27 and TRBJ2-7, with D possibly being TRBD2 (7 bases). CDR1 is MNHEY and CDR2 is SMNVEV in the germline V gene (reference sequence). V was pared by 5 bases and J by 5 bases, with 10 bases between. This CDR3 contains 12 residues.

Written as DNA, the CDR3 is TGCGCCAGCAGCTTGGCAGGGGGCGGGTACGAGCAGTACGTC. Translating gives CASSLAGGGYEQYV. V gene TRBV5-1 combines with J gene TRBJ2-7; TRBD1 aligns across 8 bases. The CDR3 covers 14 residues. V dropped 0 bases and J dropped 4; count of bases not matched to a gene: 3. Per the germline V gene, CDR1 is SGHRS and CDR2 is YFSETQ.